What follows are 5 T cell receptor beta chains derived from one specimen sequenced in a study of T cell changes during pregnancy in multiple sclerosis. Profiling relied on immunoSEQ multiplex PCR, and the TCRdb table lists in-frame clones only, not all of them. This table holds tens of thousands of clones, around 90% found once. This specimen consisted of CD4+ T cells from peripheral blood mononuclear cells, obtained in the second trimester of pregnancy. These receptors all stem from a female donor with multiple sclerosis, enrolled in a pregnancy study.

The sample holds one count of this clone. This sequence joins TRBV25-1 and TRBJ1-1; 7 nucleotides line up with TRBD1. This CDR3 has 15 amino acids. Germline CDR1 is MGHDK and CDR2 is SYGVNS. Unmatched junction bases numbered 10, after V lost 5 bases and J lost 4 bases. DNA of the CDR3: TGTGCCAGCAGTTTTTCGGATCAGGGGGGCACTGAAGCTTTCTTT. Translation: CASSFSDQGGTEAFF.

The V call is TRBV18, the J call TRBJ2-3, with TRBD1 matching over 8 bases. Looked up from germline, CDR1 is KGHSH and CDR2 is LQKENI. The length of the CDR3 is 16 residues. Trimming cost V 1 base and J 3 bases; bases outside gene matches: 6. CDR3 region: CASSPLDRGGTDTQYF. DNA of the CDR3: TGTGCCAGCTCACCACTCGACAGGGGAGGAACAGATACGCAGTATTTT. Together with reference TRBV18 and TRBJ2-3, the CDR3 gives the full variable domain: NAGVMQNPRHLVRRRGQEARLRCSPMKGHSHVYWYRQLPEEGLKFMVYLQKENIIDESGMPKERFSAEFPKEGPSILRIQQVVRGDSAAYFCASSPLDRGGTDTQYFGPGTRLTVL.

The genes are TRBV9 and TRBJ2-3; the D is unclear. The germline CDR1 and CDR2 sequences are SGDLS and YYNGEE. The length of the CDR3 is 12 residues. Trimming shortened V by 4 bases and J by 6 bases, and 9 bases separated the two germline ends. The CDR3 loop is CASSYPSDTQYF. In DNA, the CDR3 is TGTGCCAGCAGCTATCCGAGTGATACGCAGTATTTT.

This chain uses TRBV30 with TRBJ2-1; D not certain. The V end was cut by 6 bases, the J end by 10 bases, with 10 bases between. The CDR3 contains 10 residues. CDR1 is GTSNPN, CDR2 SVGIG, per germline (reference sequence). For the CDR3, the DNA is TGTGCCTGTCTGAACACCGAGCAGTTCTTC. Translation: CACLNTEQFF.

This rearrangement joins TRBV4-1 to TRBJ1-1; D is ambiguous. Germline assignment: CDR1 MGHRA and CDR2 YSYEKL. The V end lost 0 bases, the J end lost 1 base, and 9 bases lay between the germline ends. This CDR3 has 15 amino acids. The CDR3 loop is CASSQEIVRNTEAFF. DNA of the CDR3: TGCGCCAGCAGCCAAGAAATTGTCCGGAACACTGAAGCTTTCTTT.